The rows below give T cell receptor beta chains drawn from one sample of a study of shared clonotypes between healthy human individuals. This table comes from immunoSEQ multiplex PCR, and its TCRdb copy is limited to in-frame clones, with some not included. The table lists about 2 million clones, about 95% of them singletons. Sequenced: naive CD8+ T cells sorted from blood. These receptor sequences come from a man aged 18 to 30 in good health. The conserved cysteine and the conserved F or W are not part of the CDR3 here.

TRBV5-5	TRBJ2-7	ASSLTDSYEQY
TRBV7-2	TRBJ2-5	ASSFRGGLTKETQY
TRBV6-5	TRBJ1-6	ASRAGGVDNSPLH
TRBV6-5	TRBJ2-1	ASSYTGESSYNEQF
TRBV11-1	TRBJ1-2	ASSRQGKDYGYT
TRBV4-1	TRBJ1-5	ASSDRENQPQH
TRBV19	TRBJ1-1	ASSIGTGGFEAF
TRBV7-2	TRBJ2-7	ASASSGISYEQY
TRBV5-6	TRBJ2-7	ASSWGTSGLNEQY
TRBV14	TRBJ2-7	ASSFGTGSYEQY
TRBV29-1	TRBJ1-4	SVVDTSALTGEKLF
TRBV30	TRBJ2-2	AWRGLTNTGELF
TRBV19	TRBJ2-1	ASSTPGEVSYNEQF
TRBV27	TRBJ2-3	ASSLSVGPSGDTQY
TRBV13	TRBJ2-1	ASSFVTGGRNEQF
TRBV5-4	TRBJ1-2	ASSSAVGAEGYT
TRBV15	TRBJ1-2	ATSRDRTDPYGYT
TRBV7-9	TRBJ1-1	ASSSAAFMMNTEAF
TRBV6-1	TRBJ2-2	ASSERFGGADGELF
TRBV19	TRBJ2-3	ASSTIPLAEREAPPDTQY
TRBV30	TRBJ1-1	AWRAATLYTEAF
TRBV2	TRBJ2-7	ATRHPRGSLRYEQY
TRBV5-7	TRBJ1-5	ASSRMGSDRDSQPQH
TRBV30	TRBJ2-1	AWSVLAETPYNEQF
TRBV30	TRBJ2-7	AWSVGTGSYEQY
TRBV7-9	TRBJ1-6	ASSSGVRSPLH
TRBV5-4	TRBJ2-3	ASSFGGLLDPDTQY
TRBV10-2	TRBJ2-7	ASGPGLSGYEQY
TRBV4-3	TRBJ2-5	ASQGDEETQY
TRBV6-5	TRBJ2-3	ASSYSPSGGADTQY
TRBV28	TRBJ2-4	ASRPDRLAKNIQY
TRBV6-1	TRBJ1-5	ATLDRFSNQPQH
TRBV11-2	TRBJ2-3	ASSYRTSGGADTQY
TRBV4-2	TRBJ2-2	ASSQGTQEGSTGELF
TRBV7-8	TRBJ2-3	ASSLALAGAIRDTQY
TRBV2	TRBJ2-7	ASLLGTGVEQY
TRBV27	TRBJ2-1	ASSLSVGGYNEQF
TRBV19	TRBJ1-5	ASSIALGVNQPQH
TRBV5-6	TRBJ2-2	ASSLVAANTGELF
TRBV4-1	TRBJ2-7	ASSQVIAGESKKY
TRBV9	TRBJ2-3	ASSVGAISTDTQY
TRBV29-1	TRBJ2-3	SATSGSTDTQY
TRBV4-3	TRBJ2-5	ASSQGAVDEETQY
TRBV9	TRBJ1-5	ASSVGTDHQPQH
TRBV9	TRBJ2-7	ASSAGSHEQY
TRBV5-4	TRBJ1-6	ASSLAVGSPLH
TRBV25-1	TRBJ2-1	ASSDAGGDEQF
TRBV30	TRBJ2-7	AWTGLGNEQY
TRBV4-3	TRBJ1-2	ASSQDRQAGWVYGYT
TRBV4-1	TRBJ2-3	ASSPGTAPSTDTQY
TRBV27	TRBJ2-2	ASSLLGQQGSTGELF
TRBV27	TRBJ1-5	ASSLSPGTSNQPQH
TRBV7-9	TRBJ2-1	ASSPRLAATYNEQF
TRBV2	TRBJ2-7	ASSETSRAEQY
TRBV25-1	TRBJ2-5	ASAPLPAGGWETQY